The entry that follows covers one TCR beta chain sequence. Its antigen is currently not known. Qualities for individual bases were not recorded, and no much larger clone is one base off. The CDR3 numbers 16 residues from cysteine through phenylalanine. CDR3 DNA is the only sequence kept; it has 48 bases, read in frame from the first base. V ends up 6 bases short and J 2 bases short, with an unmatched junction base count of 14. CDR1 and CDR2 are drawn from the germline V gene: SQVTM, ANQGSEA. This sample was included in a study of CD8 T cells in ankylosing spondylitis (dated by TCRdb to the late 2010s). Notes on the research overall: The study profiled T cell receptor beta repertoires in healthy donors and ankylosing spondylitis patients to find disease-linked TCR variants. The whole study cohort included 108 healthy donors and around 25 ankylosing spondylitis patients. Peripheral blood samples were taken, and synovial fluid was additionally collected from ankylosing spondylitis patients.

General findings and caveats noted by the study authors: A TCR beta motif of several highly homologous amino acid variants appeared characteristic of blood from ankylosing spondylitis patients. A CD8+ phenotype was shown by the disease-linked clones, which were found at relatively low frequencies in peripheral blood. Some TCR beta motif variants had previously been reported in synovial fluid and blood of reactive arthritis patients, which suggested common disease-initiation mechanisms. According to the report, matched synovial fluid samples from ankylosing spondylitis patients were significantly enriched for the disease-linked clones.

The sequencer listed for this sample is Illumina HiSeq 2500. Quantitative 5'-RACE with molecular barcodes was the method used to prepare the TCR beta libraries. As for the authors' bioinformatics: Disease-linked TCR variants were identified with a new computational method built on a probabilistic model of VDJ rearrangement. TCRdb reran the public reads through fastp at Q25 and MiXCR, keeping productive beta chains. Rows matching on CDR3 protein sequence are summarized as one entry with the most common DNA and genes. TCRdb's processing, not the study's, gives the V and J calls here. The sample records about 840,000 distinct CDR3 sequences, 12% of which are singletons. Jointly, the top ten make up 0.45% to 0.6% of the sample.

The clonotype originates from a male donor with ankylosing spondylitis. The chain links TRBV29-1 with TRBJ2-5; TRBD2 fits 8 bases in the junction. The source material was blood, either unsorted or a sorted T cell fraction (not recorded which). The DNA sequence reads TGCAGCGTCCCCCCCCTCGGGACTAGAAGGCAAGAGACCCAGTACTTC. Protein translation: CSVPPLGTRRQETQYF.